Listed below are T cell receptor beta chains from one sample, sequenced in a study of shared clonotypes between healthy human individuals. The protocol was immunoSEQ multiplex PCR, while the TCRdb copy is restricted to in-frame clones and leaves out a portion. The sample includes 800,000 to 1,200,000 clones, approximately 78% of them seen just once. Sequenced: memory CD4+ T cells from PBMCs. The receptors derive from a man aged 18 to 30 in good health. Some clones in this sample may be carry-over from other donors' samples. Each CDR3 is given with its conserved first and last residue. Each record gives: clone size, D gene, J gene, V gene, CDR3 protein, CDR3 DNA. D genes are given only for firm matches. Size is omitted from some rows. Given values are once, few, many or a class for expanded clones.

>-|-|TRBJ1-1|TRBV6-5
CASSSTVNTEAFF
TGTGCCAGCAGCTCGACAGTTAACACTGAAGCTTTCTTT
>many|TRBD2|TRBJ2-5|TRBV7-6
CASSLWPPAGGETQYF
TGTGCCAGCAGCTTATGGCCCCCCGCGGGAGGCGAGACCCAGTACTTC
>few|TRBD2|TRBJ2-1|TRBV30
CAWRLSGRDNEQFF
TGTGCCTGGAGACTAAGCGGGAGGGACAATGAGCAGTTCTTC
>few|TRBD1|TRBJ2-3|TRBV4-3
CASSQGGGTGTGESTDTQYF
TGCGCCAGCAGCCAAGGGGGTGGGACCGGGACAGGGGAATCGACAGATACGCAGTATTTT
>-|TRBD1|TRBJ2-7|TRBV4-2
CASSLGDRASYEQYF
TGTGCCAGCAGCTTAGGGGACAGGGCCAGCTACGAGCAGTACTTC
>-|-|TRBJ2-2|TRBV19
CASSTPGSGELFF
TGTGCCAGTAGTACTCCGGGGTCCGGGGAGCTGTTTTTT
>-|TRBD1|TRBJ2-2|TRBV9
CASSVLGQGASGELFF
TGTGCCAGCAGCGTACTCGGACAGGGGGCTTCCGGGGAGCTGTTTTTT
>-|-|TRBJ1-2|TRBV5-6
CASSLGANDNYGYTF
TGTGCCAGCAGCTTGGGGGCAAACGATAACTATGGCTACACCTTC
>-|-|TRBJ2-7|TRBV27
CASSLRGAGSYEQYF
TGTGCCAGCAGTCTCCGGGGGGCAGGATCCTACGAGCAGTACTTC
>-|TRBD1|TRBJ1-3|TRBV28
CASSFLRTGGNTIYF
TGTGCCAGCAGTTTTCTTAGGACAGGAGGAAACACCATATATTTT
>-|-|TRBJ2-7|TRBV6-1
CASSEMFVYEQYF
TGTGCCAGCAGTGAGATGTTTGTCTACGAGCAGTACTTC
>-|-|TRBJ1-1|TRBV5-4
CASSSGDPNTEAFF
TGTGCCAGCAGCTCAGGGGACCCGAACACTGAAGCTTTCTTT
>-|-|TRBJ2-3|TRBV5-1
CASRPSKGSLTDTQYF
TGCGCCAGCAGACCCTCCAAAGGGAGCCTGACAGATACGCAGTATTTT
>-|TRBD2|TRBJ2-5|TRBV6-1
CASSEGTSAVQTQYF
TGTGCCAGCAGTGAAGGGACTAGCGCCGTTCAGACCCAGTACTTC
>-|TRBD1|TRBJ1-1|TRBV28
CASSLGQGTQAFF
TGTGCCAGCAGTCTAGGACAGGGCACACAAGCTTTCTTT
>-|-|TRBJ2-2|TRBV5-5
CASSLVWAGELFF
TGTGCCAGCAGCTTGGTATGGGCCGGGGAGCTGTTTTTT
>-|TRBD1|TRBJ1-4|TRBV7-9
CASSLGDRGLNEKLFF
TGTGCCAGCAGCTTAGGAGACAGGGGGCTTAATGAAAAACTGTTTTTT
>-|TRBD1|TRBJ2-1|TRBV27
CASNFRDRVNEQFF
TGTGCCAGCAACTTCCGGGACAGGGTGAATGAGCAGTTCTTC
>few|TRBD2|TRBJ2-1|TRBV5-1
CASSPAGLAEYNEQFF
TGCGCCAGCAGCCCTGCGGGACTAGCGGAGTACAATGAGCAGTTCTTC
>-|TRBD1|TRBJ2-1|TRBV2
CASSAGQGPYNEQFF
TGTGCCAGCAGTGCGGGACAGGGGCCGTACAATGAGCAGTTCTTC
>-|-|TRBJ1-1|TRBV6-1
CATILGGTQDEAFF
TGTGCCACCATTTTAGGAGGGACCCAAGATGAAGCTTTCTTT
>-|-|TRBJ2-4|TRBV28
CASSLPNRDGIQYF
TGTGCCAGCAGTTTACCGAACCGGGATGGCATTCAGTACTTC
>-|TRBD2|TRBJ2-1|TRBV7-3
CASSYSGRGPYEQFF
TGTGCCAGCAGCTATAGCGGGAGAGGGCCCTATGAGCAGTTCTTC
>-|TRBD2|TRBJ2-2|TRBV18
CASSLTSGSSTGELFF
TGTGCCAGCTCACTTACTAGCGGGAGTTCCACCGGGGAGCTGTTTTTT
>-|-|TRBJ2-5|TRBV11-2
CASSLVGGAVKETQYF
TGTGCCAGCAGCTTAGTAGGGGGGGCAGTGAAGGAGACCCAGTACTTC
>-|TRBD2|TRBJ2-2|TRBV9
CASSVVSGGAGELFF
TGTGCCAGCAGCGTTGTGAGCGGGGGCGCCGGGGAGCTGTTTTTT
>-|-|TRBJ1-5|TRBV5-1
CASSFLGLGQPQHF
TGCGCCAGCAGCTTCCTGGGCTTGGGTCAGCCCCAGCATTTT
>-|-|TRBJ2-5|TRBV5-1
CASSSSRGPQETQYF
TGCGCCAGCAGCTCAAGCAGGGGACCCCAAGAGACCCAGTACTTC
>-|-|TRBJ1-2|TRBV12-1
CASSFVTGGFNYGYTF
TGTGCCAGCAGCTTTGTAACAGGGGGCTTTAACTATGGCTACACCTTC
>-|TRBD1|TRBJ2-7|TRBV11-1
CASSATLGTGVGEQYF
TGTGCCAGCAGCGCTACCCTCGGGACAGGGGTAGGCGAGCAGTACTTC
>-|-|TRBJ2-3|TRBV9
CASSVGLASDTQYF
TGTGCCAGCAGCGTAGGGCTAGCCTCCGATACGCAGTATTTT
>many|TRBD1|TRBJ2-5|TRBV5-5
CASSPGQGRGRQETQYF
TGTGCCAGCAGCCCGGGACAGGGCAGGGGGCGGCAAGAGACCCAGTACTTC
>-|-|TRBJ2-1|TRBV25-1
CASSRRAVYYNEQFF
TGTGCCAGCAGCCGGCGGGCAGTTTACTACAATGAGCAGTTCTTC
>-|-|TRBJ2-2|TRBV5-6
CASSLPDSVGLDTGELFF
TGTGCCAGCAGCTTGCCCGACAGCGTGGGGTTGGACACCGGGGAGCTGTTTTTT
>-|-|TRBJ2-1|TRBV5-1
CASSLGRALHSYNEQFF
TGCGCCAGCAGCTTAGGCCGGGCTCTTCACTCCTACAATGAGCAGTTCTTC
>once|-|TRBJ2-3|TRBV5-1
CASSIPQSSTDTQYF
TGCGCCAGCAGCATCCCCCAGTCTAGCACAGATACGCAGTATTTT
>-|TRBD1|TRBJ2-7|TRBV18
CASSRSGQQQLYEQYF
TGTGCCAGCTCACGATCGGGACAGCAACAGCTTTACGAGCAGTACTTC
>-|-|TRBJ2-1|TRBV14
CASSQWARAPEQFF
TGTGCCAGCAGCCAATGGGCCAGGGCACCTGAGCAGTTCTTC
>once|-|TRBJ2-5|TRBV7-3
CASSSRATETQYF
TGTGCCAGCAGCTCGCGGGCGACAGAGACCCAGTACTTC
>once|-|TRBJ2-3|TRBV7-9
CASSAPGDTQYF
TGTGCCAGCAGCGCCCCAGGGGATACGCAGTATTTT
>once|-|TRBJ2-2|TRBV7-9
CASSFGTGELFF
TGTGCCAGCAGCTTCGGCACCGGGGAGCTGTTTTTT
>-|-|TRBJ2-3|TRBV11-2
CASSHSQGTQYF
TGTGCCAGCAGCCACTCCCAGGGGACGCAGTATTTT
>-|-|TRBJ2-5|TRBV27
CASSLLDTDRETQYF
TGTGCCAGCTCTCTTCTTGACACTGATAGAGAGACCCAGTACTTC
>-|-|TRBJ1-2|TRBV28
CASTPAGGYGYTF
TGTGCCAGCACCCCGGCAGGCGGCTATGGCTACACCTTC
>-|TRBD2|TRBJ2-3|TRBV2
CASSDRTSGDTQYF
TGTGCCAGCAGTGATAGGACTAGCGGTGATACGCAGTATTTT
>-|-|TRBJ2-7|TRBV7-2
CASRDGGLGEQYF
TGTGCCAGCAGGGATGGGGGACTGGGCGAGCAGTACTTC
>few|TRBD1|TRBJ1-1|TRBV4-1
CASSETGTGNTEAFF
TGCGCCAGCAGCGAAACCGGGACAGGGAACACTGAAGCTTTCTTT
>once|-|TRBJ2-6|TRBV7-2
CASSLMALPGANVLTF
TGTGCCAGCAGCTTAATGGCCCTGCCTGGGGCCAACGTCCTGACTTTC
>-|-|TRBJ2-3|TRBV7-9
CASSLDGTIYTDTQYF
TGTGCCAGCAGCTTAGACGGGACAATATACACAGATACGCAGTATTTT
>-|TRBD1|TRBJ2-1|TRBV28
CASSSPGTGSSNEQFF
TGTGCCAGCAGTTCACCCGGGACAGGGTCGTCGAATGAGCAGTTCTTC